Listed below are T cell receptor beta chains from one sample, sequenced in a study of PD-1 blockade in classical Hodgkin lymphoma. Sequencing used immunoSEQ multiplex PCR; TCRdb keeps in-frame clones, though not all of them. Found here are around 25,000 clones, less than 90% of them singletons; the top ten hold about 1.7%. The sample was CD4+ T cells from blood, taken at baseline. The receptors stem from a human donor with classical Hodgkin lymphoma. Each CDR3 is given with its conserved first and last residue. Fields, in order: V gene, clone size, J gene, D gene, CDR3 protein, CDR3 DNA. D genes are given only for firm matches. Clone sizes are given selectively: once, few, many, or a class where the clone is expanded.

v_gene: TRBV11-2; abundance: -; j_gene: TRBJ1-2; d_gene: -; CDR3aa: CASSLVGQIYGYTF; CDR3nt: TGTGCCAGCAGCTTAGTCGGTCAGATCTATGGCTACACCTTC
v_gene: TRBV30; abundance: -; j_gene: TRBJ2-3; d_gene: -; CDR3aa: CAWSPAPSTTDTQYF; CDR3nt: TGTGCCTGGAGTCCCGCCCCTTCTACGACAGATACGCAGTATTTT
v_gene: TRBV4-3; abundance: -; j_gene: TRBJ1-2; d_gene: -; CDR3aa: CASSQEGAPYYGYTF; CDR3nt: TGCGCCAGCAGCCAAGAGGGGGCCCCTTACTATGGCTACACCTTC
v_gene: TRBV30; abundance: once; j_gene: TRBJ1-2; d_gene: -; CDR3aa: CAWSAGAGYTF; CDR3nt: TGTGCCTGGAGTGCTGGGGCCGGCTACACCTTC
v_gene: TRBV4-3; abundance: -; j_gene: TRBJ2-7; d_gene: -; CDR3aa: CASSQTYGTGDTYEQYF; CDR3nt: TGCGCCAGCAGCCAAACTTACGGGACGGGCGACACCTACGAGCAGTACTTC
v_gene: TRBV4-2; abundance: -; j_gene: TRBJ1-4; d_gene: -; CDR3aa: CASSRDRRNEKLFF; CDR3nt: TGTGCCAGCAGTCGGGACCGTCGAAATGAAAAACTGTTTTTT
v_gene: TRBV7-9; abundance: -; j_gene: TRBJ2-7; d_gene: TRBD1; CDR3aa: CASSFGQGAREQYF; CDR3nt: TGTGCCAGCAGCTTTGGACAGGGGGCAAGGGAGCAGTACTTC
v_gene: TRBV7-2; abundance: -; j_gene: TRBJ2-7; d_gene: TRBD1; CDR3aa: CASSLGQGAYEQYF; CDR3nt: TGTGCCAGCAGCTTAGGACAGGGAGCCTACGAGCAGTACTTC
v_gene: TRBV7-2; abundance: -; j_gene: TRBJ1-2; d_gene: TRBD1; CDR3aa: CASTETGGHYGYTF; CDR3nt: TGTGCCAGCACCGAGACAGGGGGGCACTATGGCTACACCTTC
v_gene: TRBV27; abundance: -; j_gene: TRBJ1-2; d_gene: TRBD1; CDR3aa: CASSYRGRDNYGYTF; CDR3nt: TGTGCCAGCAGTTACAGGGGCAGGGATAACTATGGCTACACCTTC
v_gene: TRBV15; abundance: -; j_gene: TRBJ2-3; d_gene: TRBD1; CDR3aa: CATSTRTGSGTDTQYF; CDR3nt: TGTGCCACCAGCACTCGGACAGGGTCGGGCACAGATACGCAGTATTTT
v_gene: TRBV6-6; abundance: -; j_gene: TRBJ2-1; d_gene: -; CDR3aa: CASKVYNEQFF; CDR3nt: TGTGCCAGCAAGGTCTACAATGAGCAGTTCTTC
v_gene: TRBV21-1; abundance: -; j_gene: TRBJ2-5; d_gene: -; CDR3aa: CASKGWTGGIETQYF; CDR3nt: TGTGCCAGCAAGGGATGGACGGGCGGTATTGAGACCCAGTACTTC
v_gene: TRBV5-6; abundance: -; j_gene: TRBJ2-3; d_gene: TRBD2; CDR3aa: CASSLLAGGFIRTDTQYF; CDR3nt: TGTGCCAGCAGCTTACTAGCGGGGGGGTTTATCCGCACAGATACGCAGTATTTT
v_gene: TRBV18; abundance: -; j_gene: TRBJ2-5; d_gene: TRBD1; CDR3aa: CASSRRQGSEETQYF; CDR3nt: TGTGCCAGCTCACGCCGACAGGGGTCGGAGGAGACCCAGTACTTC
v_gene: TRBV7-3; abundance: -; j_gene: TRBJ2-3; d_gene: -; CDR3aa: CASSRGAFDTQYF; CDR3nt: TGTGCCAGCAGTAGGGGGGCCTTCGATACGCAGTATTTT
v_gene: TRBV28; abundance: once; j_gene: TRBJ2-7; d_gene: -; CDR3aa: CASSLPGTRGYEQYF; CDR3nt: TGTGCCAGCAGTCTTCCCGGGACAAGGGGCTACGAGCAGTACTTC
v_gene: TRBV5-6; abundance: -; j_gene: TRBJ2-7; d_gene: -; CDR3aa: CASSLGNGGPSYEQYF; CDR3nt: TGTGCCAGCAGCTTGGGGAACGGTGGACCCTCCTACGAGCAGTACTTC
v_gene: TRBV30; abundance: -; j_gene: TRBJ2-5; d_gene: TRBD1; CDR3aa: CAWSPGGSETQYF; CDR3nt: TGTGCCTGGAGTCCAGGGGGCTCAGAGACCCAGTACTTC
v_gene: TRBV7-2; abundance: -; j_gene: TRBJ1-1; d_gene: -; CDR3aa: CASSPQASRAFF; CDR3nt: TGTGCCAGCAGCCCCCAGGCGTCCAGGGCTTTCTTT
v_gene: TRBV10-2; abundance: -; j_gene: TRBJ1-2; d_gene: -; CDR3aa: CASSDRPVYGYTF; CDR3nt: TGCGCCAGCAGTGATCGCCCAGTATATGGCTACACCTTC
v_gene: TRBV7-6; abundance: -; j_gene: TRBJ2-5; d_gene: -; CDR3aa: CASSLEGSQETQYF; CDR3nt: TGTGCCAGCAGCTTAGAGGGCAGCCAAGAGACCCAGTACTTC
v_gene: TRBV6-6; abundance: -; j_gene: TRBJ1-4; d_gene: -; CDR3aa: CASSYPGGNEKLFF; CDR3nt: TGTGCCAGCAGTTACCCCGGCGGTAATGAAAAACTGTTTTTT
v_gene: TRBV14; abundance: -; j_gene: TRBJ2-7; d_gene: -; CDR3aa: CASSQDWQGPLRDYEQYF; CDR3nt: TGTGCCAGCAGCCAAGATTGGCAGGGTCCCCTGCGCGACTACGAGCAGTACTTC
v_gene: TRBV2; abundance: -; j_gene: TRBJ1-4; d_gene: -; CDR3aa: CASGPRETLVNRPF; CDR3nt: TGTGCCAGCGGACCCCGAGAGACACTGGTAAATCGGCCTTTT
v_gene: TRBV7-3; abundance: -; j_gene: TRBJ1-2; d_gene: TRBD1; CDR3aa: CASSPGRGPSVTF; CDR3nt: TGTGCCAGCAGCCCGGGGAGGGGGCCCTCTGTCACCTTC
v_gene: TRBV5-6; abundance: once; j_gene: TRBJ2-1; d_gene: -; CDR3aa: CASSSYESYNGQFF; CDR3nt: TGTGCCAGCAGCTCATACGAGAGTTACAATGGGCAGTTCTTC
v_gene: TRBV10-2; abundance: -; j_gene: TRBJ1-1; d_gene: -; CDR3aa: CASSLTVNTEAFF; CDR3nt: TGCGCCAGCAGTCTAACAGTGAACACTGAAGCTTTCTTT
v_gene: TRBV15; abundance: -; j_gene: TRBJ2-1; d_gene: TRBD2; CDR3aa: CATSRDPGGAYNEQFF; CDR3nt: TGTGCCACCAGCAGAGATCCGGGGGGAGCCTACAATGAGCAGTTCTTC
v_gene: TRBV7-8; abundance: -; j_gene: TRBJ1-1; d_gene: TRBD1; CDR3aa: CASSPRQGDTEAFF; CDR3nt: TGTGCCAGCAGCCCCAGACAGGGCGACACTGAAGCTTTCTTT
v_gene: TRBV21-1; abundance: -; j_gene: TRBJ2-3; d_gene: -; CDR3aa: CASSKIRRQGARDTQYF; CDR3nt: TGTGCCAGCAGCAAAATTAGGCGACAGGGGGCGAGGGATACGCAGTATTTT
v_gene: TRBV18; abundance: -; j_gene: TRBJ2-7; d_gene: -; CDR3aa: CASSPRRGTSYEQYF; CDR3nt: TGTGCCAGCTCACCGAGAAGGGGGACCTCCTACGAGCAGTACTTC
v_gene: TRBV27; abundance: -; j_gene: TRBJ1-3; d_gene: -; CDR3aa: CASSLTQVNPKDGNTIYF; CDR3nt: TGTGCCAGCAGTTTAACACAGGTAAACCCCAAAGACGGAAACACCATATATTTT
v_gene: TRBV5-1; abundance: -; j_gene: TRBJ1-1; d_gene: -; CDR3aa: CASSLEGTRLGEAFF; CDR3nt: TGCGCCAGCAGCTTGGAGGGGACACGCCTAGGAGAAGCTTTCTTT
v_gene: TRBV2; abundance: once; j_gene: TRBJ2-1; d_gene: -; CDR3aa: CASSVSGGAINEQFF; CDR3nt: TGTGCCAGCAGTGTAAGTGGGGGGGCCATCAATGAGCAGTTCTTC
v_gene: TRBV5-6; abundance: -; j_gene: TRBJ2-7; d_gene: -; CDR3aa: CASSLYTGSYEQYF; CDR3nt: TGTGCCAGCAGCTTGTACACCGGGAGCTACGAGCAGTACTTC
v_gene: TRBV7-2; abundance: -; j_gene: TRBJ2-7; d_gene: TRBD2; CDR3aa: CASSSSGGPYEQYF; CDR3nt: TGTGCCAGCAGCTCTAGCGGGGGCCCCTACGAGCAGTACTTC
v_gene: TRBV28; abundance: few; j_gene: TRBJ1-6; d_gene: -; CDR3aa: CASRDGRSSYNSPLHF; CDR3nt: TGTGCCAGCAGAGACGGAAGGAGCTCCTATAATTCACCCCTCCACTTT
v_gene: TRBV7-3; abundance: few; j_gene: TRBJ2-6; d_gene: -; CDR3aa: CASGSGSSGANVLTF; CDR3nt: TGTGCCAGCGGTTCTGGAAGCTCTGGGGCCAACGTCCTGACTTTC
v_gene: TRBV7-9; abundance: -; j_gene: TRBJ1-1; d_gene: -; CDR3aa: CASGGTEAFF; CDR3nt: TGTGCCAGCGGGGGAACTGAAGCTTTCTTT
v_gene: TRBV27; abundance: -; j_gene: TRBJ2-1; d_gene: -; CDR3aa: CASSFGLYNEQFF; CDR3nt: TGTGCCAGCAGTTTCGGTCTTTACAATGAGCAGTTCTTC
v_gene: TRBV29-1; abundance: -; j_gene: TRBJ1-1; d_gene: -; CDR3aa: CSTFQATNTEAFF; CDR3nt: TGCAGCACCTTTCAGGCGACGAACACTGAAGCTTTCTTT
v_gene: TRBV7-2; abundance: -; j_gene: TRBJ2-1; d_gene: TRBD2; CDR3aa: CASSPTSGAWDEQFF; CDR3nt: TGTGCCAGCAGCCCGACTAGCGGGGCGTGGGATGAGCAGTTCTTC
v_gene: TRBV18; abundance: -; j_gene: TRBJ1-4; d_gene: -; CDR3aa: CASSLNRATNEKLFF; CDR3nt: TGTGCCAGCTCTCTGAACAGGGCGACTAATGAAAAACTGTTTTTT
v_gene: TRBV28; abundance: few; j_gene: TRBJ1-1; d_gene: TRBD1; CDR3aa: CASSRGQGEKAFF; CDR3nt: TGTGCCAGCAGTAGAGGACAGGGCGAGAAAGCTTTCTTT
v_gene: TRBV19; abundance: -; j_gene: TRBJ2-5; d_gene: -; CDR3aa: CASSMGLARETQYF; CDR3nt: TGTGCCAGTAGTATGGGTCTAGCGAGAGAGACCCAGTACTTC
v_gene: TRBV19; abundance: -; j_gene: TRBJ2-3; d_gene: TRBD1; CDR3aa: CASSLTRTGSNTQYF; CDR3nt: TGTGCCAGTAGTCTAACCCGGACAGGGTCGAATACGCAGTATTTT
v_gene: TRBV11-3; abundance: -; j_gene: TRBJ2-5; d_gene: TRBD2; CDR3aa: CASSGTSVETQYF; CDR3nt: TGTGCCAGCTCCGGGACTAGCGTGGAGACCCAGTACTTC
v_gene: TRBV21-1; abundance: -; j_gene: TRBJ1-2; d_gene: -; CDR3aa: CAPIGEGAYGYTF; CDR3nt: TGTGCCCCTATCGGAGAGGGGGCCTATGGCTACACCTTC
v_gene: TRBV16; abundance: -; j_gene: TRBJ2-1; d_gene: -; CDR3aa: CASSQSLGRGAYNEQFF; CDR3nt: TGTGCCAGCAGCCAAAGTCTCGGTAGGGGAGCCTACAATGAGCAGTTCTTC
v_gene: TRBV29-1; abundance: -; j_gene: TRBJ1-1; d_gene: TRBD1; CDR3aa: CSGTGQGIRTEAFF; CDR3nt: TGCAGCGGGACGGGACAGGGGATCAGAACTGAAGCTTTCTTT
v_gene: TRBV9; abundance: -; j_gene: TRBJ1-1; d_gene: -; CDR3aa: CASSVNSGEERTEAFF; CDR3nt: TGTGCCAGCAGCGTAAATTCAGGGGAGGAGAGAACTGAAGCTTTCTTT
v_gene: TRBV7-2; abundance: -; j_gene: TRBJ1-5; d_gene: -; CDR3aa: CASNPTGPHSNQPQHF; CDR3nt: TGTGCCAGCAACCCGACAGGTCCTCATAGCAATCAGCCCCAGCATTTT
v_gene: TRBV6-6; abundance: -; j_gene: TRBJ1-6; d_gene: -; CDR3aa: CASSLGSSYNSPLHF; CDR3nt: TGTGCCAGCAGCTTAGGGAGCTCCTATAATTCACCCCTCCACTTT
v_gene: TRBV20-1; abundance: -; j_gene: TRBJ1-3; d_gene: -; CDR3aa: CSASRGNTIYF; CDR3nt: TGCAGTGCTAGCCGGGGAAACACCATATATTTT
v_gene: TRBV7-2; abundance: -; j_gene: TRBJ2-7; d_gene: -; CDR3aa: CASRRGPIDDYYEQYF; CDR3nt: TGTGCCAGCAGACGTGGGCCCATCGACGATTACTACGAGCAGTACTTC
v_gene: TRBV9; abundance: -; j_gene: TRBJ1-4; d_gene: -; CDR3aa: CASSATGQAYEKLFF; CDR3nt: TGTGCCAGCAGCGCCACGGGACAAGCATATGAAAAACTGTTTTTT